This is a list of T cell receptor beta chains from one sample in a study of T cells after yellow fever vaccination. TCRdb analysed the 5' RACE reads with MiXCR anew, one entry per CDR3 protein. Counted here are 500,000 to 650,000 distinct CDR3 sequences, around an eighth occurring once; the ten biggest clones make up over 12%. Material: PBMCs, obtained on the day of the yellow fever booster vaccination. These TCRs come from a man aged 25-40 years who received the YFV17D yellow fever vaccine. Each CDR3 is given without its conserved first and last residue. The size field is filled for only some rows; it gives once, few, many or a size class.

>TRBJ1-2|few|TRBV7-2
ASSSTQEFYGYT
>TRBJ2-1|few|TRBV29-1
SFRLASYNEQF
>TRBJ2-1|.|TRBV19
ASSRTGGGVYEQF
>TRBJ2-1|.|TRBV3-1
ASSQVVRATYNEQF
>TRBJ2-5|.|TRBV30
AWTPGTSLRLQETQY
>TRBJ2-5|.|TRBV7-9
ASSLGAGDKSEG
>TRBJ2-2|many|TRBV6-2/TRBV6-3
ASSFKFAGELF
>TRBJ2-1|few|TRBV10-2
ASMKTGGEKYDEQF
>TRBJ2-7|.|TRBV12-3/TRBV12-4
ASSLGRVLYEQY
>TRBJ2-7|.|TRBV12-3/TRBV12-4
ASSQSGVKGRSGRPYEQY
>TRBJ2-1|.|TRBV20-1
SAPDRARTNNEQF
>TRBJ2-5|few|TRBV7-8
ASSLILAGGKETQY
>TRBJ2-2|few|TRBV6-2/TRBV6-3
ASSYSRTGAAGELF
>TRBJ2-1|few|TRBV7-6
ASSSSSAGGGNEQF
>TRBJ2-1|many|TRBV24-1
ATSEAKGTGNEQF
>TRBJ2-7|once|TRBV28
ASRSPGPATYEQY
>TRBJ2-1|.|TRBV7-2
ASSPRASGIPNEQF
>TRBJ2-5|.|TRBV12-3/TRBV12-4
ASRHRGETQY
>TRBJ2-3|.|TRBV20-1
CATTGLAESTDTQY
>TRBJ1-5|few|TRBV6-2/TRBV6-3
ASSYLSRDRGGQPQH
>TRBJ1-2|.|TRBV20-1
SARSYGYT
>TRBJ2-1|few|TRBV3-1
ASSHERVTYNEQF
>TRBJ2-7|few|TRBV7-9
ASSFGAPYEQY
>TRBJ1-3|few|TRBV5-8
ASGRFAGLY
>TRBJ2-1|.|TRBV20-1
SAPTSGTYNEQF
>TRBJ1-6|few|TRBV25-1
ASSESGIYNSPLH